The T cell receptor beta chain described here comes from a study of neoadjuvant nivolumab and ipilimumab in lung cancer. Comments on this clone: The antigen is not known.

TCRdb keeps only in-frame clones here, not all; method: immunoSEQ multiplex PCR. In the table there are 6,500 to 8,500 clones, approximately 91% of which are singletons. The germline CDR1 and CDR2 sequences are SGHDT and YYEEEE. Trimming shortened V by 4 bases and J by 7 bases, and 11 bases separated the two germline ends. The CDR3 sequence is 12 residues long. Study results and caveats: Compared with tumor-adjacent uninvolved lung, resected tumors showed greater richness and clonality. Only two of four nivolumab-treated tumors gained richness and clonality by surgery. Pretherapy blood TCR richness correlated positively with resected tumor richness.

The TCR originated in an adult with non-small cell lung cancer. Some clones in this sample may be carry-over from other donors' samples. This material consisted of tumor tissue, taken after neoadjuvant nivolumab, alone or with ipilimumab, at or shortly before surgery. This chain joins TRBV5-6 and TRBJ1-2; tentatively, D is TRBD1 (5 bases). Written as DNA, the CDR3 is TGTGCCAGCAGCGAGGGACCCTTTGGCTACACCTTC. This sequence encodes CASSEGPFGYTF.